These 29 T cell receptor beta chains came from one sample sequenced in a study of cytomegalovirus exposure and HLA in healthy donors. Primers included in the PCR were 60 Vbeta and 13 Jbeta primers. Only in-frame clones appear in the TCRdb table, and some are missing; sequencing was by immunoSEQ multiplex PCR. This repertoire shows about 130,000 clones, 65% to 80% found once; its top ten account for 1.5% to 2%. Sequencing was performed on PBMCs. These receptor sequences come from a human donor in good health.

Regarding this clone: Germline and junction disagree at one end, which may indicate a read error. The gene calls are TRBV7-2 and TRBJ2-5; 12 nucleotides agree with TRBD2. The germline CDR1 and CDR2 sequences are SGHTA and FQGNSA. This CDR3 region has 15 residues. This chain's CDR3 is CASSQGLAGQETQYF. DNA of the CDR3: TGCGCCAGCAGCCAAGGACTAGCGGGACAAGAGACCCAGTACTTC.

This clone has just a few counts. This rearrangement joins TRBV5-1 to TRBJ2-7; the match to TRBD1 covers 7 bases. Germline CDR1 and CDR2: SGHRS and YFSETQ. CDR3 length equals 15 residues. With 0 bases clipped from V and 5 bases from J, the junction kept 8 bases outside the gene matches. The CDR3 nucleotides are TGCGCCAGCAGCTTGGCCCTGACAGGGAACCACGAGCAGTACTTC. The encoded protein is CASSLALTGNHEQYF.

This clone was counted a few times. The chain recombines TRBV10-3 with TRBJ1-1; no clear D gene. Germline CDR1 reads ENHRY; CDR2 reads SYGVKD. The CDR3 covers 12 residues. Trimming pared 4 bases from V and 1 base from J, leaving 4 bases between. CDR3 bases: TGTGCCATCAGTGGTCAGAACACTGAAGCTTTCTTT. This sequence encodes CAISGQNTEAFF.

V and J are TRBV7-9 and TRBJ1-2; the D is unclear. V lost 0 bases, J lost 6 bases, and 5 bases lay in between. Germline CDR1 is SEHNR and CDR2 is FQNEAQ (reference sequence). The CDR3 is made up of 12 amino acids. In nucleotides, the CDR3 is TGTGCCAGCAGCTTAGCCCCTGATGGCTACACCTTC. The encoded protein is CASSLAPDGYTF.

The J gene is TRBJ2-1, the V gene TRBV5-4, with 8 bases fitting TRBD2. Trimming removed 2 bases from V and 4 bases from J; junction bases left unmatched: 14. Germline V CDR1 and CDR2: SGHNT, YYREEE (reference sequence). This CDR3 is 18 amino acids long. This CDR3 reads CASSFRGVAGYLYNEQFF. DNA of the CDR3: TGTGCCAGCAGCTTTAGAGGGGTAGCGGGATATTTGTACAATGAGCAGTTCTTC.

This clone was found once. The chain has TRBV2 and TRBJ2-5; 9 bases line up with TRBD1. The germline gives CDR1 SNHLY, CDR2 FYNNEI. There are 14 residues in the CDR3. V lost 6 bases to trimming and J lost 5 bases; unmatched junction nucleotides: 7. The CDR3, as DNA: TGTGCCAGCAGAGGGGAACAGGGGGCGGAGACCCAGTACTTC. Translation gives CASRGEQGAETQYF.

This chain uses TRBV5-1 with TRBJ1-2, with TRBD1 matching 10 bases. The CDR3 spans 15 residues. Germline V gene sequence: CDR1 SGHRS, CDR2 YFSETQ. Losses at the gene ends were 0 bases for V and 8 bases for J; bases not matched to a gene: 7. CDR3 coding DNA: TGCGCCAGCAGCTTGGTAGGACAGGGGGTGGGGGGCTACACCTTC. This gives the protein CASSLVGQGVGGYTF.

The chain has TRBV7-2 and TRBJ2-1, with D perhaps TRBD2 (6 bases). Germline values: CDR1 SGHTA, CDR2 FQGNSA. The V end lost 5 bases, the J end lost 0 bases, and 14 bases lay between the germline ends. CDR3 length equals 16 residues. CDR3 nucleotide sequence: TGTGCCAGCAGCCGAGGACTAACTTTCTCCTACAATGAGCAGTTCTTC. Translation gives CASSRGLTFSYNEQFF.

This clone occurred a few times. The chain couples TRBV29-1 to TRBJ2-5; D call uncertain. CDR1 SQVTM and CDR2 ANQGSEA come from the germline V gene. The CDR3 extends over 13 amino acids. V was clipped by 4 bases and J by 6 bases, with 15 bases between them. The CDR3 loop reads CSVGVGAGKTQYF. Here the CDR3 DNA reads TGCAGCGTTGGCGTGGGCGCTGGAAAGACCCAGTACTTC. The full variable domain, with the rest looked up from reference TRBV29-1 and TRBJ2-5, is SAVISQKPSRDICQRGTSLTIQCQVDSQVTMMFWYRQQPGQSLTLIATANQGSEATYESGFVIDKFPISRPNLTFSTLTVSNMSPEDSSIYLCSVGVGAGKTQYFGPGTRLLVL.

The chain joins TRBV13 to TRBJ1-1; TRBD1 aligns across 7 bases. The V gene end was trimmed by 3 bases and the J gene end by 5 bases; junction bases not matched to a gene: 0. The CDR3 sequence is 12 residues long. Germline V CDR1 and CDR2: PRHDT, FYEKMQ (reference sequence). Written as DNA, the CDR3 is TGTGCCAGCAGCTTCAGGGGGACTGAAGCTTTCTTT. This encodes CASSFRGTEAFF.

The chain has TRBV5-1 and TRBJ2-7, with D perhaps matching TRBD1 (5 bases). V lost 4 bases and J 0 bases, leaving 11 bases between the germline ends. Germline V lookup: CDR1 SGHRS, CDR2 YFSETQ. This CDR3 region has 14 residues. In DNA form, the CDR3 reads TGCGCCAGCAGCGACAGTAGTTTCTCCTACGAGCAGTACTTC. Its translation: CASSDSSFSYEQYF. Variable domain in full (rest from reference TRBV5-1 and TRBJ2-7): KAGVTQTPRYLIKTRGQQVTLSCSPISGHRSVSWYQQTPGQGLQFLFEYFSETQRNKGNFPGRFSGRQFSNSRSEMNVSTLELGDSALYLCASSDSSFSYEQYFGPGTRLTVT.

This chain joins TRBV5-1 and TRBJ1-2; D is undetermined. Germline V lookup: CDR1 SGHRS, CDR2 YFSETQ. CDR3 length equals 14 residues. V gave up 0 bases and J gave up 4 bases, with 10 bases separating them. In DNA form, the CDR3 reads TGCGCCAGCAGCTTGGCCGGGAAGAGCTATGGCTACACCTTC. It yields the protein CASSLAGKSYGYTF.

V gene TRBV6-5 combines with J gene TRBJ1-5; TRBD1 might be the D (6 bases). The CDR3 consists of 14 residues. V was cut by 6 bases and J by 0 bases, with 9 bases left in between. Germline-derived CDR1 and CDR2 are MNHEY and SVGAGI. The CDR3 bases are TGTGCCAGCAGCCCACAGGGTAGCAATCAGCCCCAGCATTTT. Translation gives CASSPQGSNQPQHF.

This clone has just one count. CDR3 loop: CASMGRGIYGYTF. The CDR3 bases are TGTGCCAGCATGGGAAGGGGGATCTATGGCTACACCTTC. J is TRBJ1-2 and V is TRBV2; maybe TRBD1 (6 bases). The CDR3 sequence is 13 residues long. Trimming removed 7 bases at V and 4 bases at J, with 13 bases between. Germline-derived CDR1 and CDR2 are SNHLY and FYNNEI.

This clone has only a few counts. J is TRBJ1-2 and V is TRBV5-6; tentative D call: TRBD1 (5 bases). V lost 0 bases and J lost 0, with 9 bases in between. This CDR3 region has 15 residues. Germline V CDR1 and CDR2: SGHDT, YYEEEE. The CDR3 bases are TGTGCCAGCAGCTTGGGCAGGGCGACTAACTATGGCTACACCTTC. Amino acids: CASSLGRATNYGYTF.

V is TRBV15 and J is TRBJ2-7; D ambiguous. The CDR3 runs to 17 residues. With 0 bases removed from V and 0 bases from J, the gap between germline ends came to 15 bases. Germline-derived CDR1 and CDR2 are LNHNV and YYDKDF (reference sequence). CDR3 sequence (DNA): TGTGCCACCAGCAGAGATAATTCTCGGGTGAGCTCCTACGAGCAGTACTTC. It is translated as CATSRDNSRVSSYEQYF.

The chain links TRBV29-1 to TRBJ2-7; 8 bases line up with TRBD2. Looked up from germline, CDR1 is SQVTM and CDR2 is ANQGSEA. V trimming: 4 bases; J trimming: 5 bases; junction bases outside the gene matches: 19. This CDR3 has 17 amino acids. This CDR3 reads CSVGSSGLGAALDEQYF. The CDR3 bases are TGCAGCGTTGGGTCTAGCGGGTTAGGCGCCGCCCTCGACGAGCAGTACTTC.

Only a few counts were recorded for this clone. V and J are TRBV5-4 and TRBJ2-2; 12 nucleotides align to TRBD2. Germline values: CDR1 SGHNT, CDR2 YYREEE (reference sequence). Trimming cost V 4 bases and J 5 bases; bases outside gene matches: 3. CDR3 size: 15 residues. CDR3 coding DNA: TGTGCCAGCAGCCAGACTAGCGGGAGAACCGGGGAGCTGTTTTTT. Translation gives CASSQTSGRTGELFF.

The gene calls are TRBV18 and TRBJ2-3; 11 nucleotides line up with TRBD1. Germline values: CDR1 KGHSH, CDR2 LQKENI. The CDR3 consists of 16 residues. Losses at the gene ends were 6 bases for V and 6 bases for J; bases not matched to a gene: 11. CDR3 loop: CASSLSGTGGTDTQYF. The CDR3, as DNA: TGTGCCAGCTCGCTCAGCGGGACAGGGGGAACGGATACGCAGTATTTT.

The V call is TRBV4-2, the J call TRBJ2-2, with a possible D match to TRBD1 (8 bases). CDR3 length: 16 amino acids. Germline V gives CDR1 LGHNA, CDR2 YNFKEQ. Trimming shortened V by 1 base and J by 5 bases, and 14 bases separated the two germline ends. The CDR3 here is CASSQGGQGGTGELFF. CDR3 in DNA: TGTGCCAGCAGCCAAGGAGGACAGGGAGGGACCGGGGAGCTGTTTTTT.

Comments on this clone: Other nucleotide sequences in the sample specify the same CDR3. The chain has TRBV7-5 and TRBJ2-1; TRBD1 is the table's D call, not checked against the DNA. TRBV7-5 is a listed pseudogene. The CDR3 has 18 amino acids. Here the CDR3 DNA reads TGTGCCAGAAGCGCTCATTTAGCCAGGGCGCCGACGTACAATGAGCAGTTCTTC. It specifies CARSAHLARAPTYNEQFF.

The J gene is TRBJ2-7, the V gene TRBV4-3, with unresolved D. The V end was cut by 0 bases, the J end by 2 bases, with 8 bases between. Germline loops: CDR1 LGHNA, CDR2 YSLEER. The CDR3 loop spans 14 amino acids. CDR3 region: CASSQDYRPYEQYF. CDR3 bases: TGCGCCAGCAGCCAAGACTACCGTCCCTACGAGCAGTACTTC.

V and J are TRBV27 and TRBJ1-2; 7 positions agree with TRBD1. The junction had 12 bases not matched to a gene; V was cut back by 6 bases and J by 8 bases. This CDR3 has 14 amino acids. CDR1 is MNHEY, CDR2 SMNVEV, per germline (reference sequence). CDR3 coding DNA: TGTGCCAGCAGGCCACCGGAGACAGGGTTAGGCTACACCTTC. This encodes CASRPPETGLGYTF.

The chain employs TRBV2 and TRBJ2-1, with a tentative D call TRBD1 (6 bases). Germline V lookup: CDR1 SNHLY, CDR2 FYNNEI. V was trimmed by 7 bases and J by 3 bases, leaving 16 bases between them. The CDR3 covers 15 residues. The CDR3 sequence: CASKSDRVNYNEQFF. For the CDR3, the DNA is TGTGCCAGCAAATCGGACAGAGTTAACTACAATGAGCAGTTCTTC.

Only a few counts were recorded for this clone. The rearrangement links TRBV4-1 to TRBJ2-1; 9 bases line up with TRBD2. V shed 0 bases and J 4 bases; nucleotides not matched to a gene: 4. The CDR3 contains 16 residues. Germline CDR1 and CDR2: MGHRA and YSYEKL. The CDR3 coding sequence is TGCGCCAGCAGCCAAGATCGACTAGCGGAGTACAATGAGCAGTTCTTC. Translating gives CASSQDRLAEYNEQFF.

The sample holds a few counts of this clone. The rearrangement links TRBV19 to TRBJ2-5; D not resolved. The germline gives CDR1 LNHDA, CDR2 SQIVND (reference sequence). This CDR3 has 14 residues. Trimming took 0 bases from V and 2 from J, leaving 7 bases between them. The CDR3 loop reads CASSIDQTQETQYF. The CDR3 nucleotides are TGTGCCAGTAGTATAGATCAAACACAAGAGACCCAGTACTTC.

This clone showed up just a few times. The chain is built from TRBV5-4 and TRBJ2-3; 8 bases are a match to TRBD2. With 2 bases clipped from V and 0 bases from J, the junction kept 8 bases outside the gene matches. The length of the CDR3 is 17 residues. Germline V gene lookup returns CDR1 SGHNT and CDR2 YYREEE (reference sequence). The CDR3 bases are TGTGCCAGCAGCTTTGGTGCTAGCGGGTCTAGCACAGATACGCAGTATTTT. This translates into CASSFGASGSSTDTQYF.

The chain couples TRBV29-1 to TRBJ2-1, with 14 bases fitting TRBD2. Trimming at V came to 8 bases and at J to 7 bases, leaving 4 bases not matched to a gene. CDR1 SQVTM and CDR2 ANQGSEA come from the germline V gene. CDR3 length: 13 residues. CDR3 sequence reads: CSMTSGRANEQFF. CDR3 coding DNA: TGCAGCATGACTAGCGGGAGGGCTAATGAGCAGTTCTTC.

A note on this clone: An end of the junction does not agree with germline; a read error may underlie this. V and J are TRBV18 and TRBJ2-3; D might be TRBD2 (5 bases). The CDR3 is made up of 14 amino acids. Germline assignment: CDR1 KGHSH and CDR2 LQKENI. The CDR3 sequence: CASSPPAGRDMQYF. The CDR3, as DNA: TGTGCCAGCTCACCACCGGCGGGCCGGGATATGCAGTATTTT.